The 26 T cell receptor beta chains below come from one sample, sequenced in a study of shared clonotypes between healthy human individuals. Produced via immunoSEQ multiplex PCR; TCRdb's table is partial and in-frame only. The repertoire holds around 2.1 million clones, 93% seen once, with about 1.5% in the top ten. Terminally differentiated effector memory CD45RA+ cells were excluded from the naive CD8 cells, which were CD45RO-negative and positively selected for CCR7. Sequenced sample: naive CD8+ T cells from PBMCs. These receptors all come from a young man in good health. Some clones in this sample may be carry-over from other donors' samples.

The chain uses TRBV13 and TRBJ2-7, with 7 bases aligning to TRBD1. There are 15 residues in the CDR3. V lost 1 base, J lost 6 bases, and 9 bases stayed unmatched. CDR1 PRHDT and CDR2 FYEKMQ come from the germline V gene (reference sequence). CDR3 bases: TGTGCCAGCAGCTTAGAGGGGGCTGTACACAGCGAGCAGTACTTC. Protein sequence: CASSLEGAVHSEQYF.

The V call is TRBV7-2, the J call TRBJ1-1, with TRBD1 as a possible D gene (5 bases). This CDR3 has 14 amino acids. Germline loops: CDR1 SGHTA, CDR2 FQGNSA. Trimming stripped 8 bases from V and 1 base from J, with 14 bases between. The CDR3 sequence is CASGEWRGNTEAFF. The DNA for the CDR3 is TGTGCCAGCGGGGAATGGAGGGGGAACACTGAAGCTTTCTTT.

This clone was detected only once. The rearrangement joins TRBV10-3 to TRBJ2-5; 11 bases align to TRBD2. The CDR3 has 16 amino acids. The V gene end was trimmed by 2 bases and the J gene end by 2 bases; junction bases not matched to a gene: 4. Germline V gene data show CDR1 as ENHRY and CDR2 as SYGVKD. The CDR3 is CAISEIAGGPQETQYF. CDR3 DNA: TGTGCCATCAGTGAGATAGCGGGAGGGCCGCAAGAGACCCAGTACTTC.

This clone came up a few times. J is TRBJ2-1 and V is TRBV7-9; TRBD2 matches at 13 bases. The length of the CDR3 is 15 residues. Per germline, CDR1 SEHNR and CDR2 FQNEAQ (reference sequence). V dropped 4 bases and J dropped 5; count of bases not matched to a gene: 2. The CDR3: CASSSGLAGNNEQFF. CDR3 DNA: TGTGCCAGCAGCTCGGGACTAGCGGGAAACAATGAGCAGTTCTTC.

The V and J genes are TRBV5-1 and TRBJ2-3, with D possibly being TRBD2 (5 bases). Germline V CDR1 and CDR2: SGHRS, YFSETQ. With 0 bases removed from V and 7 bases from J, the gap between germline ends came to 15 bases. CDR3 length: 15 amino acids. Written as DNA, the CDR3 is TGCGCCAGCAGCTTGGGATCGGCTGTCGGGAATACGCAGTATTTT. Protein sequence: CASSLGSAVGNTQYF.

V is TRBV28 and J is TRBJ2-3, with unresolved D. V lost 6 bases to trimming and J lost 2 bases, with 18 bases between them. The germline V gene encodes CDR1 MDHEN and CDR2 SYDVKM. This CDR3 contains 16 residues. The CDR3 spells CASSPLFARNTDTQYF. The CDR3 bases are TGTGCCAGCAGCCCCCTGTTCGCGAGGAACACAGATACGCAGTATTTT.

In the case of this clone: Within the sample, other DNA sequences also encode this same CDR3. The rearrangement joins TRBV7-9 to TRBJ1-2, with D perhaps matching TRBD1 (5 bases). Germline V gene lookup returns CDR1 SEHNR and CDR2 FQNEAQ (reference sequence). This CDR3 is 13 amino acids long. The ends were cut back, 1 base at V and 4 bases at J, with 7 bases in the middle. The CDR3 sequence is CASSLEQGYGYTF. The CDR3 DNA sequence: TGTGCCAGCAGCTTAGAGCAGGGCTATGGCTACACCTTC.

In its sample, this clone was seen once. Written as DNA, the CDR3 is TGTGCCTGGAGGCCGGGACTAGCGGGAGGATGGAGGGAGCAGTTCTTC. Protein sequence: CAWRPGLAGGWREQFF. The V and J genes are TRBV30 and TRBJ2-1; 15 bases are shared with TRBD2. With V trimmed by 3 bases and J by 10 bases, 10 bases remained unmatched. This CDR3 spans 16 amino acids. Germline loops: CDR1 GTSNPN, CDR2 SVGIG (reference sequence).

This chain connects TRBV6-6 to TRBJ2-3; TRBD2 agrees at 11 bases. The V gene end was trimmed by 6 bases and the J gene end by 0 bases; junction bases not matched to a gene: 2. The CDR3 runs to 15 residues. The germline gives CDR1 MNHNY, CDR2 SVGAGI (reference sequence). This CDR3 is CASRTSGTSTDTQYF. Here the CDR3 DNA reads TGTGCCAGCAGGACTAGCGGGACCAGCACAGATACGCAGTATTTT.

The chain is built from TRBV29-1 and TRBJ2-2; 11 bases fit TRBD1. CDR3 length: 16 residues. Looked up from germline, CDR1 is SQVTM and CDR2 is ANQGSEA. V shed 2 bases, J shed 1 base, and the junction held 3 bases outside the gene matches. The DNA of the CDR3 is TGCAGCGTTGAAATGGGACAGGGGGTGAACACCGGGGAGCTGTTTTTT. This sequence encodes CSVEMGQGVNTGELFF.

This rearrangement joins TRBV2 to TRBJ2-7; 12 bases match TRBD2. V was pared by 10 bases and J by 4 bases, with 8 bases of the junction left unmatched. This CDR3 comprises 14 residues. CDR1 is SNHLY and CDR2 is FYNNEI in the germline V gene. The CDR3 is CATRGTSGYYEQYF. Here the CDR3 DNA reads TGTGCCACCAGGGGGACTAGCGGGTATTACGAGCAGTACTTC.

J is TRBJ1-5 and V is TRBV4-3; D gene unclear. V lost 6 bases and J 5 bases, leaving 17 bases between the germline ends. This CDR3 comprises 15 residues. Germline V gene data show CDR1 as LGHNA and CDR2 as YSLEER. CDR3 in DNA: TGCGCCAGCAGTTCTTCCAGGTCAGCCCATCAGCCCCAGCATTTT. Protein: CASSSSRSAHQPQHF.

The chain couples TRBV19 to TRBJ2-1, with D maybe TRBD2 (5 bases). V was shortened by 5 bases and J by 1 base, with 12 bases between the two germline ends. Germline V gives CDR1 LNHDA, CDR2 SQIVND (reference sequence). The CDR3 loop spans 15 amino acids. In DNA, the CDR3 is TGTGCCAGTAGTCAGGCGGGCAATTCCTACAATGAGCAGTTCTTC. It codes for CASSQAGNSYNEQFF.

The chain uses TRBV10-3 and TRBJ1-1; no clear D gene. CDR3 length equals 13 residues. V was clipped by 7 bases and J by 3 bases, with 12 bases between them. Germline CDR1 is ENHRY and CDR2 is SYGVKD. The CDR3 loop reads CAINGGTYTEAFF. DNA of the CDR3: TGTGCCATCAACGGAGGTACCTACACTGAAGCTTTCTTT.

The CDR3 coding sequence is TGTGCCAGCAGCTTGGACTGGACGGGAGGGGCAGAGACCCAGTACTTC. Translating it yields CASSLDWTGGAETQYF. The chain joins TRBV5-6 to TRBJ2-5; 8 nucleotides match TRBD2. The CDR3 contains 16 residues. CDR1 is SGHDT and CDR2 is YYEEEE in the germline V gene. V was clipped by 0 bases and J by 4 bases; unmatched bases: 8.

The chain employs TRBV19 and TRBJ2-2, with D perhaps matching TRBD1 (6 bases). The CDR3 has 13 amino acids. Trimming cost V 7 bases and J 8 bases, with 14 bases left between them. CDR1 is LNHDA and CDR2 is SQIVND in the germline V gene (reference sequence). The DNA of the CDR3 is TGTGCCAGTACCTTCAGGGGAAGGGGGGAGCTGTTTTTT. It is translated as CASTFRGRGELFF.

The chain uses TRBV7-9 and TRBJ2-3; 7 bases agree with TRBD1. V trimming: 4 bases; J trimming: 4 bases; junction bases outside the gene matches: 8. Germline CDR1 reads SEHNR; CDR2 reads FQNEAQ (reference sequence). The CDR3 sequence is 15 residues long. For the CDR3, the DNA is TGTGCCAGCAGCTCGCCCGGTCAGGGGGCAGATACGCAGTATTTT. Translating it yields CASSSPGQGADTQYF.

This clone was observed a single time. The chain couples TRBV9 to TRBJ2-7, with TRBD1 matching 10 bases. The trim removed 2 bases at V and 3 bases at J, leaving 5 bases unmatched. This CDR3 contains 15 residues. The V gene's germline CDR1 is SGDLS and CDR2 YYNGEE. The CDR3 DNA sequence: TGTGCCAGCAGCGTGACAGGGGGCGCAGGCTACGAGCAGTACTTC. Amino acids: CASSVTGGAGYEQYF.

The chain has TRBV7-9 and TRBJ2-7; 7 bases fit TRBD1. J gave up 4 bases and V 5 bases, and 17 bases lay outside the gene matches. Germline loops: CDR1 SEHNR, CDR2 FQNEAQ (reference sequence). The CDR3 is 17 residues long. The CDR3 DNA reads TGTGCCAGCAGCCCTCGATACGGACAGGAAAAAGGTTACGAGCAGTACTTC. Translated, it gives CASSPRYGQEKGYEQYF.

This chain joins TRBV30 and TRBJ1-4; D perhaps matches TRBD1 (5 bases). The CDR3 has 15 amino acids. Looked up from germline, CDR1 is GTSNPN and CDR2 is SVGIG (reference sequence). V lost 3 bases to trimming and J lost 6 bases, with 17 bases between them. The CDR3 DNA is TGTGCCTGGAGCGAGTCTAGGGGATGGCATGAAAAACTGTTTTTT. Its protein product is CAWSESRGWHEKLFF.

The CDR3 sequence: CSVGGGSNNEQFF. DNA for the CDR3: TGCAGCGTTGGGGGCGGGAGCAACAATGAGCAGTTCTTC. The chain combines TRBV29-1 with TRBJ2-1; the match to TRBD2 covers 7 bases. The CDR3 length is 13 residues. Germline lookup yields CDR1 SQVTM and CDR2 ANQGSEA. Germline trimming cut 4 bases from V and 5 bases from J; bases unmatched to any gene: 5.

A remark on this clone: The same CDR3 arises from other DNA sequences in this sample as well. The rearrangement uses TRBV6-5 and TRBJ2-5; a weak D match, TRBD2 (5 bases). Germline V gene data show CDR1 as MNHEY and CDR2 as SVGAGI. With 2 bases removed from V and 1 base from J, the gap between germline ends came to 14 bases. The CDR3 contains 16 residues. The CDR3 DNA reads as TGTGCCAGCAGTTACAGGGCTAGCCGTATCCAAGAGACCCAGTACTTC. Protein: CASSYRASRIQETQYF.

The V and J genes are TRBV5-4 and TRBJ2-2, with unresolved D. V gave up 4 bases and J gave up 6 bases, with 10 bases separating them. This CDR3 contains 13 residues. CDR1 and CDR2 (germline): SGHNT, YYREEE (reference sequence). The CDR3 nucleotides read TGTGCCAGCAGCCCCCCCAGTTCCGGGGAGCTGTTTTTT. Amino acids: CASSPPSSGELFF.

This clone was counted a single time. The J gene is TRBJ2-5, the V gene TRBV5-5; D remains unclear. V was cut by 4 bases and J by 5 bases, with 18 bases left in between. The germline CDR1 and CDR2 sequences are SGHKS and YYEKEE (reference sequence). The CDR3 contains 15 residues. CDR3 region: CASSLSSGFTETQYF. The CDR3 DNA follows: TGTGCCAGCAGCCTCTCTTCGGGTTTCACGGAGACCCAGTACTTC.

CDR3 sequence (DNA): TGCAGCGTGGACGACAGGGAGAGCTATGGCTACACCTTC. It yields the protein CSVDDRESYGYTF. This chain links TRBV29-1 with TRBJ1-2; 7 nucleotides agree with TRBD1. The CDR3 contains 13 residues. The V segment lost 6 bases and the J segment 4 bases; nucleotides outside the gene matches: 8. Germline V gene lookup returns CDR1 SQVTM and CDR2 ANQGSEA.

V usage is TRBV27 and J usage is TRBJ1-3, with TRBD1 identical over 8 bases. The junction had 4 bases not matched to a gene; V was cut back by 3 bases and J by 3 bases. This CDR3 has 15 amino acids. CDR1 MNHEY and CDR2 SMNVEV come from the germline V gene (reference sequence). CDR3 residues: CASSLTGANGNTIYF. The CDR3 region has the DNA TGTGCCAGCAGTTTGACAGGGGCGAATGGAAACACCATATATTTT.